This TCR beta chain was obtained from a study of blood T cells in healthy people across ages. Findings and caveats of the study: Investigators treated diversity estimates from one million T cells as underestimates.

From germline, CDR1 is LGHNA and CDR2 YNFKEQ. Trimming removed 0 bases from V and 0 bases from J; junction bases left unmatched: 14. The CDR3 length is 20 residues. As concerns this clonotype: Its target is not known.

The use of a sample-barcoded 5' primer and a J-beta primer mix characterized a second PCR of roughly 6 to 11 cycles. Each CDR3 protein is one row after TCRdb ran MiXCR on the 5' RACE reads. The repertoire holds fewer than 650,000 distinct CDR3 sequences, with about 29% as singletons. This same sample was also part of a study on T cells of mothers and their children.

The chain is built from TRBV4-2 and TRBJ2-4; 7 bases fit TRBD1. The clonotype was recovered from a boy between 2 and 10 years old in good health. Input material: blood. CDR3 loop: CASSQDGPGGPTLAKNIQYF. The DNA of the CDR3 is TGTGCCAGCAGCCAAGATGGGCCAGGGGGTCCGACTCTAGCCAAAAACATTCAGTACTTC.